This T cell receptor (beta chain) was captured by sequencing in a study of blood T cell repertoires in COVID-19. About the research overall: T cells, B-cell-depleted T cells, or PBMCs provided the cDNA or gDNA that served as material.

Everyone who took part was roughly 18 to 89 years old, and they came from about two dozen US areas. In the original analysis: Reference gene primer amplification in the assay estimated nucleated cell counts. Sequencing used immunoSEQ multiplex PCR; TCRdb keeps in-frame clones, though not all of them. The V and J calls and clone size are taken from that table; D and trimming were inferred from the DNA. This table has about 300,000 clones, 90% appearing once. Germline CDR1 reads SGHVS; CDR2 reads FNYEAQ. The V segment lost 5 bases and the J segment 5 bases; nucleotides outside the gene matches: 13. This CDR3 comprises 16 residues.

The sequenced sample consisted of PBMCs or T cells enriched from blood (not recorded which). V gene TRBV7-6 combines with J gene TRBJ2-7; 9 bases are shared with TRBD2. The source of this sequence is a woman younger than 30 with acute COVID-19. CDR3 loop: CASSLTEASGTHEQYF. As DNA, the CDR3 is TGTGCCAGCAGCCTAACCGAGGCTAGCGGGACCCACGAGCAGTACTTC.